This TCR beta chain comes out of a study of T-cell reconstitution after alpha-beta-depleted transplantation in children. Study results and caveats: As was reported, about two months after transplant, alpha-beta T cells came from several hundred expanded graft clones. It was newly produced T cells that mostly accounted for T-cell counts and diversity one year after transplant. After transplant, high TCRbeta diversity at day 60 in some patients arose from surviving recipient T cells and thymic progenitors.

The table lists this clonotype with a few counts. The antigen is undetermined. This sample's TCRbeta library carried unique molecular identifier barcodes. TCRdb processed the PCR reads anew with MiXCR; each CDR3 protein has one entry. Of 490,000 or so distinct CDR3 sequences in the sample, roughly a tenth were seen once. Germline lookup yields CDR1 LGHNA and CDR2 YSLEER. The CDR3 covers 17 residues. With V trimmed by 0 bases and J by 8 bases, 12 bases remained unmatched. This sequence originates from a child aged 2-15 years with inherited bone marrow failure, due to receive a stem cell transplant. The input for sequencing was PBMCs, taken before TCRalphabeta/CD19-depleted stem cell transplant. The chain employs TRBV4-3 and TRBJ1-4; 7 nucleotides match TRBD1. The CDR3 is CASSQDGFWQGGEKLFF. CDR3 sequence (DNA): TGCGCCAGCAGCCAAGATGGCTTTTGGCAGGGGGGAGAAAAACTGTTTTTT.